The rows below give T cell receptor beta chains drawn from one sample of a study of cytomegalovirus exposure and HLA in healthy donors. TCRdb's copy holds only in-frame clones and misses some; the assay was immunoSEQ multiplex PCR. The sample lists about 200,000 clones; about 75% were seen once. Sequenced input: PBMCs. The receptors come from a male donor in good health and CMV-seronegative. Each CDR3 is given with its conserved first and last residue. D genes are given only for firm matches. The size of a clone is reported for some rows only, either as once, few or many, or as a class for expanded clones.

d_call cdr3_length j_call clone_size v_call cdr3_nt cdr3_aa
TRBD1 13 TRBJ1-2 NA TRBV9 TGTGCCAGCAGCGTAGGACAGGGAGGAGGCTACACCTTC CASSVGQGGGYTF
TRBD1 13 TRBJ1-1 NA TRBV7-3 TGTGCCAGCAGCTCAATGGGACAGGGGCGAGCTTTCTTT CASSSMGQGRAFF
TRBD1 15 TRBJ1-5 NA TRBV5-6 TGTGCCAGCAGCTACCTGACAGGGGGCAATCAGCCCCAGCATTTT CASSYLTGGNQPQHF
TRBD1 16 TRBJ2-7 NA TRBV6-5 TGTGCCAGCAGTTACTATCACGGGACAGGACTCTACGAGCAGTACTTC CASSYYHGTGLYEQYF
TRBD2 16 TRBJ2-3 NA TRBV7-2 TGTGCCAGCAGCGGTCGGACTAGCGGGAGTACAGATACGCAGTATTTT CASSGRTSGSTDTQYF
NA 16 TRBJ1-5 NA TRBV28 TGTGCCAGCAGTTCCCCATCCGGGACAAGCAATCAGCCCCAGCATTTT CASSSPSGTSNQPQHF
TRBD2 15 TRBJ2-3 NA TRBV7-9 TGTGCCAGCAGCTTAGGCGGGAGCGACACAGATACGCAGTATTTT CASSLGGSDTDTQYF
TRBD1 15 TRBJ2-7 NA TRBV28 TGTGCCAGCAATCCCCCCGGGACAGGGGGTCACGAGCAGTACTTC CASNPPGTGGHEQYF
NA 14 TRBJ1-2 NA TRBV28 TGTGCCAGCAATAGTAACAGGGCTAACTATGGCTACACCTTC CASNSNRANYGYTF
NA 14 TRBJ2-3 NA TRBV5-6 TGTGCCAGCAAGGTGGAGCCGCTCACAGATACGCAGTATTTT CASKVEPLTDTQYF
TRBD1 19 TRBJ2-6 NA TRBV5-5 TGTGCCAGCAGCTCATACCCAGGGACAGGGAGTACTGGGGCCAACGTCCTGACTTTC CASSSYPGTGSTGANVLTF
NA 14 TRBJ2-7 NA TRBV7-6 TGTGCCAGCAGCTTAGGGCAGGGTTACTACGAGCAGTACTTC CASSLGQGYYEQYF
TRBD1 14 TRBJ2-5 once TRBV7-9 TGTGCCAGCAGCTCGGACAGGGGGCAGGAGACCCAGTACTTC CASSSDRGQETQYF
NA 9 TRBJ2-3 NA TRBV5-1 TGCGCCAGCCTGGGGGCACAGCCCTTT CASLGAQPF
TRBD1 13 TRBJ2-7 few TRBV6-5 TGTGCCATCGGACAGGGGGCATACTACGAGCAGTACTTC CAIGQGAYYEQYF
NA 12 TRBJ1-5 NA TRBV27 TGTGCCAGCAGTCCAAACGGTGGGCCCCAGCATTTT CASSPNGGPQHF
TRBD2 16 TRBJ2-1 NA TRBV7-3 TGTGCCAGCAGCTCAATGGGGCGGGAGGGAGACAATGAGCAGTTCTTC CASSSMGREGDNEQFF
NA 13 TRBJ2-2 NA TRBV5-1 TGCGCCAGCAGCTCCACGGGGGCCGGGGAGCTGTTTTTT CASSSTGAGELFF
TRBD1 14 TRBJ2-3 once TRBV30 TGTGCCTGGAGACCGGGACAGGCTGCAGATACGCAGTATTTT CAWRPGQAADTQYF
NA 18 TRBJ2-2 NA TRBV18 TGTGCCAGCTCGGAAGGCCAGGTATATCGAAGAGACACCGGGGAGCTGTTTTTT CASSEGQVYRRDTGELFF
NA 12 TRBJ2-3 NA TRBV15 TGTGCCACCAGCAGGAGCCCAGATACGCAGTATTTT CATSRSPDTQYF
TRBD1 16 TRBJ2-7 NA TRBV13 TGTGCCAGCAGCTTAGGCTACAGGGGGCTCTCCTACGAGCAGTACTTC CASSLGYRGLSYEQYF
TRBD2 17 TRBJ2-3 NA TRBV7-2 TGTGCCAGCAGCTTAAATCGGCTAGCGGGGGCTGGAGATACGCAGTATTTT CASSLNRLAGAGDTQYF
NA 16 TRBJ2-2 few TRBV9 TGTGCCAGCAGCGTAGCAGCGACCTCGGTCACCGGGGAGCTGTTTTTT CASSVAATSVTGELFF
NA 15 TRBJ2-1 NA TRBV11-2 TGTGCCAGCAGGCAAGTCCGGGGTTATGGCAATGAGCAGTTCTTC CASRQVRGYGNEQFF
TRBD1 15 TRBJ1-5 NA TRBV28 TGTGCCAACTTACCGGGACAGGGAAGGGCTCAGCCCCAGCATTTT CANLPGQGRAQPQHF
NA 15 TRBJ1-1 NA TRBV19 TGTGCCAGTAGTACCGGTGGGGGGTTGAACACTGAAGCTTTCTTT CASSTGGGLNTEAFF
NA 14 TRBJ1-1 NA TRBV30 TGTGCCTGGATCCTTAAAACAGGGTTTACTGAAGCTTTCTTT CAWILKTGFTEAFF
TRBD1 15 TRBJ2-7 NA TRBV5-1 TGCGCCAGCAGCACCGGGACAGGGGGCCACTACGAGCAGTACTTC CASSTGTGGHYEQYF
NA 16 TRBJ1-3 NA TRBV30 TGTGCCTGGAGTTTAAACACGGGCGCGGGTGGAAACACCATATATTTT CAWSLNTGAGGNTIYF
TRBD2 16 TRBJ2-7 NA TRBV7-6 TGTGCCAGCAGCTTGGGGACTAGCGGGAGTGGTTACGAGCAGTACTTC CASSLGTSGSGYEQYF
NA 15 TRBJ2-1 once TRBV5-5 TGTGCCAGCAGCTTGGTCCTCGGGGTCTACAATGAGCAGTTCTTC CASSLVLGVYNEQFF
TRBD1 14 TRBJ2-7 NA TRBV18 TGTGCCAGCTCACGCCCGGGACAGGGGTTCGAGCAGTACTTC CASSRPGQGFEQYF
NA 17 TRBJ2-1 NA TRBV29-1 TGCAGCGTTGAAGATCTCGCCAGGTCCATACTAGGCAATGAGCAGTTCTTC CSVEDLARSILGNEQFF
NA 14 TRBJ1-1 NA TRBV28 TGTGCCAGCAGTTTGCCAGGGTGGGACACTGAAGCTTTCTTT CASSLPGWDTEAFF
TRBD1 11 TRBJ1-2 NA TRBV6-6 TGTGCCAGCAACCGACAGGGTGGCTACACCTTC CASNRQGGYTF
TRBD1 18 TRBJ1-4 NA TRBV7-8 TGTGCCATCCGGTGGTCGGGACAGGGACGGCCAACTAATGAAAAACTGTTTTTT CAIRWSGQGRPTNEKLFF
TRBD1 15 TRBJ2-1 NA TRBV27 TGTGCCAGCAGTCCACCGGGACAGACCTACAATGAGCAGTTCTTC CASSPPGQTYNEQFF
TRBD1 15 TRBJ2-6 NA TRBV19 TGTGCCAGTAGTAGAACAGGGGCTGGGGCCAACGTCCTGACTTTC CASSRTGAGANVLTF
NA 13 TRBJ2-7 NA TRBV6-1 TGTGCCAGCACGGTGAACCAGGCCTACGAGCAGTACTTC CASTVNQAYEQYF
TRBD1 15 TRBJ1-4 NA TRBV2 TGTGCCAGCAGTGCCCCCAGGGGGTCGAGAGAAAAACTGTTTTTT CASSAPRGSREKLFF
NA 12 TRBJ2-7 NA TRBV5-6 TGTGCCAGCAGCTTGAGCCCGAAAGAGCAGTACTTC CASSLSPKEQYF
NA 14 TRBJ1-1 NA TRBV27 TGTGCCAGCAGTTTCAGGGGAGGGGGGACTGAAGCTTTCTTT CASSFRGGGTEAFF
NA 15 TRBJ1-2 few TRBV9 TGTGCCAGCAGCGTCTCGGACAGTATGGGCTATGGCTACACCTTC CASSVSDSMGYGYTF
NA 16 TRBJ1-1 NA TRBV6-6 TGTGCCAGCAGTTACTCGAATCACGGGCAGGGCACTGAAGCTTTCTTT CASSYSNHGQGTEAFF
TRBD1 15 TRBJ1-5 NA TRBV5-1 TGCGCCAGCAGCTTGGGGACAGGTGGTTATCAGCCCCAGCATTTT CASSLGTGGYQPQHF
NA 13 TRBJ1-2 few TRBV7-2 TGTGCCAGCAGCTTAGCCAGGGCCTATGGCTACACCTTC CASSLARAYGYTF